Sequencing of this T cell receptor (beta chain) was carried out in a study of shared clonotypes between healthy human individuals. Over several immunoSEQ plates, each subset's genomic DNA was distributed in even portions. Authors' data handling: From ImmunoSEQ came sequences covering only the junction and carrying no quality scores, so filtering differed. The data were produced by immunoSEQ multiplex PCR, yet TCRdb's version contains in-frame clones alone and is incomplete. That table gives V, J and clone size, and the DNA gave D and trimming. The sample carries roughly 720,000 clones, 90% recorded once. Material for sequencing was memory CD8+ T cells from PBMCs. As for subset: CD45RO+ cells pooled with CCR7-negative TemRA cells. This receptor was taken from a young man in good health. Some clones in this sample may be carry-over from other donors' samples.

The CDR3 region is CASSDSGYSYEQYF. The CDR3, as DNA: TGTGCCAGCAGCGACAGCGGCTACTCCTACGAGCAGTACTTC. The V gene is TRBV9, the J gene TRBJ2-7; maybe TRBD2 (5 bases). The germline CDR1 and CDR2 sequences are SGDLS and YYNGEE. The CDR3 is 14 amino acids. The V end lost 3 bases, the J end lost 0 bases, and 10 bases lay between the germline ends.